Below are 32 T cell receptor beta chains sequenced from a single sample in a study of CD8+CD57+ T cells in acquired aplastic anemia. Patients who underwent sequencing had shown CD8+CD57+ cell expansion by flow cytometry. Genomic DNA served as template for TCR beta VDJ and CDR3 profiling. In TCRdb, the reads were re-called with MiXCR into one record per CDR3 protein. Of fewer than 200,000 distinct CDR3 sequences in the sample, less than 60% were seen once. Sequences were obtained from sorted CD4+, CD8+, or CD8+CD57+ T cells (not recorded which) from PBMCs. The receptor set was obtained from a human donor with aplastic anemia.

In DNA form, the CDR3 reads TGTGCCATCAGGGGTTACTCCGGGGGAGTCACAGATACGCAGTATTTT. It is translated as CAIRGYSGGVTDTQYF. The J gene is TRBJ2-3, the V gene TRBV10-3, with D possibly matching TRBD2 (6 bases). The CDR3 runs 16 residues. Germline V gene lookup returns CDR1 ENHRY and CDR2 SYGVKD. V lost 6 bases to trimming and J lost 2 bases, with 18 bases between them.

The table lists this clonotype with a few counts. The chain uses TRBV9 and TRBJ1-4; D is ambiguous. From germline, CDR1 is SGDLS and CDR2 YYNGEE. The CDR3 contains 14 residues. V was trimmed by 7 bases and J by 6 bases, leaving 16 bases between them. The CDR3, as DNA: TGTGCCAGCTCCTACCCCACAATAGATGAAAAACTGTTTTTT. Its translation: CASSYPTIDEKLFF.

This clonotype was recorded many times. The chain joins TRBV24-1 to TRBJ2-3; D remains unclear. CDR1 KGHDR and CDR2 SFDVKD come from the germline V gene. The CDR3 covers 13 residues. Trimming took 1 base from V and 7 from J, leaving 8 bases between them. CDR3: CATSDFAGHTQYF. Written as DNA, the CDR3 is TGTGCCACCAGTGATTTCGCCGGTCATACGCAGTATTTT.

This clonotype was seen repeatedly, ten times or more. The chain employs TRBV19 and TRBJ1-4, with a tentative D call TRBD1 (5 bases). CDR3 size: 14 residues. Germline V lookup: CDR1 LNHDA, CDR2 SQIVND (reference sequence). Deletions cut 4 bases from V and 5 bases from J, with 11 bases between. The CDR3 protein is CASSNPWGNEKLFF. CDR3 DNA sequence: TGTGCCAGTAGTAATCCCTGGGGGAATGAAAAACTGTTTTTT.

This clonotype came up a few times. The V gene is TRBV10-3, the J gene TRBJ2-3; D perhaps matches TRBD2 (6 bases). Germline V gives CDR1 ENHRY, CDR2 SYGVKD. The CDR3 is 14 residues long. V was pared by 4 bases and J by 3 bases, with 11 bases between. CDR3 amino acids: CAISVGSGTDTQYF. The CDR3 DNA reads TGTGCCATCAGTGTGGGGAGCGGGACAGATACGCAGTATTTT.

This clonotype was picked up many times. The genes are TRBV19 and TRBJ2-2; D possibly corresponds to TRBD2 (6 bases). The CDR3 contains 13 residues. Germline CDR1 reads LNHDA; CDR2 reads SQIVND (reference sequence). Between the trimmed V and J ends, which lost 5 bases and 5 bases, there was a span of 9 bases. As DNA, the CDR3 is TGTGCCAGTAGTTCGGCGGGGACCGGGGAGCTGTTTTTT. Its translation is CASSSAGTGELFF.

This clonotype occurred many times. The CDR3 region is CASSLTQGTNSPLHF. Here the CDR3 DNA reads TGCGCCAGCAGCTTGACCCAGGGGACCAATTCACCCCTCCACTTT. The chain is built from TRBV5-1 and TRBJ1-6, with D tentatively TRBD1 (6 bases). Trimming shortened V by 1 base and J by 7 bases, and 12 bases separated the two germline ends. From germline, CDR1 is SGHRS and CDR2 YFSETQ. The CDR3 totals 15 residues.

The chain combines TRBV19 with TRBJ1-2; D is perhaps TRBD1 (5 bases). This CDR3 has 15 amino acids. In germline, CDR1 is LNHDA, CDR2 SQIVND (reference sequence). Trimming stripped 0 bases from V and 4 bases from J, with 12 bases between. The chain's CDR3 is CASSIDTGGIYGYTF. The CDR3 DNA sequence: TGTGCCAGTAGTATAGATACAGGAGGAATCTATGGCTACACCTTC.

The V call is TRBV29-1, the J call TRBJ1-2; perhaps TRBD1 as D (6 bases). From germline, CDR1 is SQVTM and CDR2 ANQGSEA. The CDR3 covers 13 residues. Trimming removed 2 bases from V and 3 bases from J, with 10 bases in between. CDR3 coding DNA: TGCAGCGTTGAATCGGCAGGGGACTATGGCTACACCTTC. It is translated as CSVESAGDYGYTF.

This clonotype was recorded many times. V usage is TRBV5-1 and J usage is TRBJ2-2; 8 bases line up with TRBD1. CDR1 is SGHRS, CDR2 YFSETQ, per germline. CDR3 length: 16 amino acids. V gave up 4 bases and J gave up 7 bases; unmatched junction bases: 12. Here the CDR3 reads CASSLIRTGKFGELFF. The CDR3 DNA sequence: TGCGCCAGCAGCCTGATAAGGACAGGGAAATTCGGGGAGCTGTTTTTT.

The chain uses TRBV2 and TRBJ2-2, with D possibly matching TRBD1 (6 bases). The CDR3 consists of 14 residues. The V end lost 9 bases, the J end lost 5 bases, and 16 bases lay between the germline ends. Germline V gene lookup returns CDR1 SNHLY and CDR2 FYNNEI. The CDR3 DNA is TGTGCCAGTGACGACAGGCTGGTTACCGGGGAGCTGTTTTTT. This gives the protein CASDDRLVTGELFF.

V is TRBV15 and J is TRBJ2-3, with 8 bases that match TRBD1. Trimming cost V 0 bases and J 4 bases; bases outside gene matches: 3. This CDR3 is built from 15 residues. CDR1 is LNHNV, CDR2 YYDKDF, per germline (reference sequence). The CDR3 DNA sequence: TGTGCCACCAGCAGAGATCGGACAGGGCCAGATACGCAGTATTTT. As protein: CATSRDRTGPDTQYF.

This clonotype appeared many times. The gene calls are TRBV2 and TRBJ1-4; D is ambiguous. The germline gives CDR1 SNHLY, CDR2 FYNNEI. V dropped 0 bases and J dropped 2 bases, with 4 bases sitting between them. CDR3 length: 14 amino acids. CDR3 in amino acids: CASSEARTNEKLFF. DNA for the CDR3: TGTGCCAGCAGTGAAGCAAGGACTAATGAAAAACTGTTTTTT.

Details on this clonotype: This may arise from a read error, as a much more abundant clone is one base away. No conserved phenylalanine or tryptophan ends this CDR3, so it is likely a read error. The chain is built from TRBV5-6 and TRBJ2-3; D call uncertain. The CDR3 has 14 amino acids. Trimming pared 3 bases from V and 2 bases from J, leaving 10 bases between. Germline V lookup: CDR1 SGHDT, CDR2 YYEEEE. The CDR3 DNA sequence: TGTGCCAGCAGCTACCTAGGGCCCACAGATACGCAGTATCTT. Its translation is CASSYLGPTDTQYL.

V gene TRBV20-1 combines with J gene TRBJ2-5; TRBD2 aligns across 7 bases. Trimming took 6 bases from V and 3 from J; bases not matched to a gene: 7. Germline-derived CDR1 and CDR2 are DFQATT and SNEGSKA (reference sequence). CDR3 length equals 13 residues. The CDR3 reads CSAAVLAEETQYF. DNA of the CDR3: TGCAGTGCAGCCGTTCTAGCGGAAGAGACCCAGTACTTC.

The chain joins TRBV3-1 to TRBJ1-1; 7 positions match TRBD1. The CDR3 spans 15 residues. Germline-derived CDR1 and CDR2 are LGHDT and YNNKEL (reference sequence). The ends lost 4 bases at V and 11 bases at J; junction bases unmatched: 16. The DNA for the CDR3 is TGTGCCAGCAGCCCCTCCGGACAGGTGGGGATAGGGGCTTTCTTT. Protein product: CASSPSGQVGIGAFF.

The V gene is TRBV10-3, the J gene TRBJ2-7, with 8 bases aligning to TRBD1. V lost 6 bases, J lost 2 bases, and 6 bases stayed unmatched. The CDR3 is 14 amino acids. The germline V gene encodes CDR1 ENHRY and CDR2 SYGVKD. CDR3 bases: TGTGCCATCAGGGGGACAGGTTCCCCCTACGAGCAGTACTTC. It encodes CAIRGTGSPYEQYF.

V usage is TRBV5-1 and J usage is TRBJ1-2; D may be TRBD1 (6 bases). V was shortened by 0 bases and J by 4 bases, with 10 bases between the two germline ends. CDR1 and CDR2 from the germline V gene are SGHRS and YFSETQ. The CDR3 extends over 14 amino acids. The CDR3 spells CASSLASGVYGYTF. CDR3 nucleotide sequence: TGCGCCAGCAGCTTGGCCTCAGGGGTCTATGGCTACACCTTC.

This clonotype was found many times. V and J are TRBV2 and TRBJ2-7; D not certain. Germline CDR1 is SNHLY and CDR2 is FYNNEI. V was clipped by 5 bases and J by 4 bases, with 12 bases between them. The CDR3 length is 13 residues. In DNA, the CDR3 is TGTGCCAGCAGTACGCAGATACAATACGAGCAGTACTTC. Translating it yields CASSTQIQYEQYF. The full variable domain, with the rest looked up from reference TRBV2 and TRBJ2-7, is EPEVTQTPSHQVTQMGQEVILRCVPISNHLYFYWYRQILGQKVEFLVSFYNNEISEKSEIFDDQFSVERPDGSNFTLKIRSTKLEDSAMYFCASSTQIQYEQYFGPGTRLTVT.

The chain carries TRBV18 and TRBJ2-2; the match to TRBD2 covers 8 bases. With V trimmed by 4 bases and J by 6 bases, 10 bases remained unmatched. Germline values: CDR1 KGHSH, CDR2 LQKENI. There are 16 residues in the CDR3. CDR3 DNA sequence: TGTGCCAGCTCACTAGGCGCGGGAGGAGGCGCCGGGGAGCTGTTTTTT. This codes for CASSLGAGGGAGELFF.

V is TRBV25-1 and J is TRBJ1-6; D may be TRBD1 (6 bases). The ends were cut back, 1 base at V and 14 bases at J, with 12 bases in the middle. The germline CDR1 and CDR2 sequences are MGHDK and SYGVNS. The CDR3 sequence is 13 residues long. CDR3 region: CASSESGQPALHF. For the CDR3, the DNA is TGTGCCAGCAGTGAATCCGGACAGCCGGCCCTCCACTTT.

The genes are TRBV12-3 or TRBV12-4 and TRBJ2-5; 12 bases line up with TRBD1. The J call may be mistaken, given a closer DNA end match to TRBJ2-7. The CDR3 loop spans 14 amino acids. The CDR3 nucleotides are TGTGCCAGCAGGGCGGGACAGGGGGCACACGAGCAGTACTTC. Translation: CASRAGQGAHEQYF.

Ten or more counts support this clonotype. This chain joins TRBV6-5 and TRBJ2-2; D remains ambiguous. The CDR3 is 14 residues long. V lost 2 bases and J lost 7, with 11 bases in between. In germline, CDR1 is MNHEY, CDR2 SVGAGI. The DNA for the CDR3 is TGTGCCAGCAGTTACGGGCTTCGGAACGGGGAGCTGTTTTTT. This sequence encodes CASSYGLRNGELFF.

At least ten counts were recorded for this clonotype. The J gene is TRBJ1-6, the V gene TRBV5-6, with 8 positions matching TRBD1. The trim removed 0 bases at V and 8 bases at J, leaving 4 bases unmatched. This CDR3 comprises 15 residues. Germline CDR1 is SGHDT and CDR2 is YYEEEE. The CDR3 reads CASSLVGTGYSPLHF. Written as DNA, the CDR3 is TGTGCCAGCAGCTTGGTTGGGACAGGATATTCACCCCTCCACTTT.

A few counts support this clonotype. This rearrangement joins TRBV19 to TRBJ1-2; D ambiguous. This CDR3 has 16 residues. The germline V gene has CDR1 LNHDA and CDR2 SQIVND (reference sequence). V lost 1 base and J lost 4, with 16 bases in between. The DNA for the CDR3 is TGTGCCAGTAGTATAGCGGGGATGACTTCGCTCTATGGCTACACCTTC. This encodes CASSIAGMTSLYGYTF.

Details on this clonotype: The junction departs from germline at one end; a sequencing error may be responsible. V is TRBV24-1 and J is TRBJ2-5, with D uncertain. This CDR3 spans 13 amino acids. The germline CDR1 and CDR2 sequences are KGHDR and SFDVKD. CDR3 nucleotide sequence: TGTGCCACCAGTGATCCCTTTCAAGGGACCCAGTACTTC. It translates to CATSDPFQGTQYF.

At least ten counts were recorded for this clonotype. The chain joins TRBV5-1 to TRBJ2-5, with 11 bases lining up with TRBD1. The CDR3 contains 15 residues. Germline V gene data show CDR1 as SGHRS and CDR2 as YFSETQ. Trimming at V came to 4 bases and at J to 5 bases, leaving 7 bases not matched to a gene. The DNA for the CDR3 is TGCGCCAGCAGCGGACGGGACAGGGGGAGGGAGACCCAGTACTTC. Translating gives CASSGRDRGRETQYF. Variable domain in full (rest from reference TRBV5-1 and TRBJ2-5): KAGVTQTPRYLIKTRGQQVTLSCSPISGHRSVSWYQQTPGQGLQFLFEYFSETQRNKGNFPGRFSGRQFSNSRSEMNVSTLELGDSALYLCASSGRDRGRETQYFGPGTRLLVL.

This clonotype showed up just once. The chain carries TRBV24-1 and TRBJ2-5; D is ambiguous. Between the trimmed V and J ends, which lost 11 bases and 5 bases, there was a span of 14 bases. The CDR3 spans 12 residues. In germline, CDR1 is KGHDR, CDR2 SFDVKD. This CDR3 is CASSHLLETQYF. The CDR3 nucleotides are TGTGCCAGCAGCCATTTATTGGAGACCCAGTACTTC.

This clonotype occurred a few times. This CDR3 is CASSYLPGTGTNYGYTF. The CDR3 nucleotides read TGTGCCAGCAGCTACCTTCCGGGGACGGGAACTAACTATGGCTACACCTTC. V and J are TRBV6-2 or TRBV6-3 and TRBJ1-2; D possibly corresponds to TRBD1 (5 bases). CDR1 MNHEY and CDR2 SVGEGT come from the germline V gene. There are 17 residues in the CDR3. V lost 6 bases and J lost 0, with 20 bases in between.

Many counts were recorded for this clonotype. The V call is TRBV5-8, the J call TRBJ2-6, with D uncertain. Germline-derived CDR1 and CDR2 are SGHTS and YDEGEE. This CDR3 region has 16 residues. Deletions cut 4 bases from V and 0 bases from J, with 11 bases between. DNA for the CDR3: TGTGCCAGCAGCCTAGGGTTCAACTCTGGGGCCAACGTCCTGACTTTC. Protein product: CASSLGFNSGANVLTF.

The CDR3 DNA follows: TGTGCCAGCAGCAATCTTCCTACTAACACTGAAGCTTTCTTT. This translates into CASSNLPTNTEAFF. The chain carries TRBV9 and TRBJ1-1; D ambiguous. Germline lookup yields CDR1 SGDLS and CDR2 YYNGEE. The CDR3 is made up of 14 amino acids. The V end lost 4 bases, the J end lost 2 bases, and 12 bases lay between the germline ends.

The chain recombines TRBV7-9 with TRBJ2-1, with unresolved D. CDR3 size: 13 residues. Germline V CDR1 and CDR2: SEHNR, FQNEAQ (reference sequence). V lost 2 bases and J 7 bases, leaving 9 bases between the germline ends. In DNA, the CDR3 is TGTGCCAGCAGCTTATGGGCCAGGAATGAGCAGTTCTTC. Residues: CASSLWARNEQFF. Together with reference TRBV7-9 and TRBJ2-1, the CDR3 gives the full variable domain: DTGVSQNPRHKITKRGQNVTFRCDPISEHNRLYWYRQTLGQGPEFLTYFQNEAQLEKSRLLSDRFSAERPKGSFSTLEIQRTEQGDSAMYLCASSLWARNEQFFGPGTRLTVL.